Listed below are T cell receptor beta chains from one sample, sequenced in a study of shared clonotypes between healthy human individuals. TCRdb keeps only in-frame clones here, not all; method: immunoSEQ multiplex PCR. Among roughly 1,100,000 clones, more than 60% were seen once, and the ten largest hold 1.5%. Sequences were obtained from memory CD4+ T cells sorted from blood. The receptors shown here come from a man younger than 30 in good health. CDR3s include the opening cysteine and the closing phenylalanine or tryptophan. A D gene is named only where the DNA matches it firmly. The size field is filled for only some rows; it gives once, few, many or a size class.

D gene | J gene | V gene | clone size | CDR3 protein | CDR3 DNA
. | TRBJ1-3 | TRBV2 | once | CASSEARGSGNTIYF | TGTGCCAGCAGTGAAGCACGGGGCTCTGGAAACACCATATATTTT
. | TRBJ2-6 | TRBV7-8 | . | CASSLGRAGANVLTF | TGTGCCAGCAGCTTAGGCAGGGCTGGGGCCAACGTCCTGACTTTC
TRBD1 | TRBJ1-2 | TRBV6-1 | . | CASRGRGQQFYGYTF | TGTGCCAGCAGAGGAAGGGGGCAGCAGTTCTATGGCTACACCTTC
. | TRBJ2-2 | TRBV5-1 | once | CASSLQGVTGELFF | TGCGCCAGCAGCTTGCAAGGGGTCACCGGGGAGCTGTTTTTT
. | TRBJ2-1 | TRBV6-4 | once | CASSPGVNYNEQFF | TGTGCCAGCAGCCCGGGGGTAAACTACAATGAGCAGTTCTTC
TRBD2 | TRBJ2-3 | TRBV9 | . | CASSPGLESYTQYF | TGTGCCAGCAGCCCGGGACTAGAGAGTTATACGCAGTATTTT
. | TRBJ2-2 | TRBV18 | . | CASSPPRSENTGELFF | TGTGCCAGCTCACCACCCAGAAGCGAGAACACCGGGGAGCTGTTTTTT
TRBD1 | TRBJ1-2 | TRBV28 | . | CASSQGQGRGYTF | TGTGCCAGCAGCCAGGGACAGGGCCGTGGCTACACCTTC
. | TRBJ2-5 | TRBV7-2 | many | CASSLTVTGAKGETQYF | TGTGCCAGCAGCTTAACAGTCACTGGGGCCAAAGGAGAGACCCAGTACTTC
. | TRBJ2-7 | TRBV7-9 | . | CASSAGHYEQYF | TGTGCCAGCAGCGCGGGACACTACGAGCAGTACTTC